This entry concerns a single T cell receptor beta chain. Antigen unknown. These data come from a study of cytomegalovirus exposure and HLA in healthy donors. There are 15 residues in the CDR3. CDR1 MNHEY and CDR2 SVGAGI come from the germline V gene. V dropped 2 bases and J dropped 1 base, with 8 bases sitting between them. With 60 Vbeta and 13 Jbeta primers, the PCR was carried out. Data came from immunoSEQ multiplex PCR; TCRdb stores just in-frame clones and leaves some out. The sample contains around 130,000 clones, around 80% of which appear only once. Broader study findings: TCR beta sequences numbering around 15,000 were associated with HLA alleles at 0.05 false discovery rate in a later analysis. With later analysis, a missense DCLRE1C variant became linked to TCR beta V- and J-gene trimming. Published work reported that the classifier diagnosed cytomegalovirus status with high specificity and sensitivity.

Sequencing used PBMCs. This receptor was taken from a boy aged 2 to 10 in good health and CMV-seronegative. This chain uses TRBV6-5 with TRBJ2-2; possible D gene TRBD2, 6 bases. CDR3 loop: CASSYRGGNTGELFF. The CDR3 DNA follows: TGTGCCAGCAGTTACAGGGGAGGGAACACCGGGGAGCTGTTTTTT.